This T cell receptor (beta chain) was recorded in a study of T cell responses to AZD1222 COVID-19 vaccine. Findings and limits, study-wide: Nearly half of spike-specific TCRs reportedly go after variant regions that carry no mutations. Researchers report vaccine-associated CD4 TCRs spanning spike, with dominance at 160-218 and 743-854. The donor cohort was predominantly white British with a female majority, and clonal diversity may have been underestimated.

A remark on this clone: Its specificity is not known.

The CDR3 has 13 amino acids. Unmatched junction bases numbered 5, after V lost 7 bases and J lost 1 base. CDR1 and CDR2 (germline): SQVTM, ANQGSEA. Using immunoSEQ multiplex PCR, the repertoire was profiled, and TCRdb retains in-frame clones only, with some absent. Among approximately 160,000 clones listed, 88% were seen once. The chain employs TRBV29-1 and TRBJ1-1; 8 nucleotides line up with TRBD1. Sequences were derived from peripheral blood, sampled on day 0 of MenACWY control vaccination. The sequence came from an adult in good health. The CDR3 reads CSAYRGGNTEAFF. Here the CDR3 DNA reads TGCAGCGCATACAGGGGGGGGAACACTGAAGCTTTCTTT. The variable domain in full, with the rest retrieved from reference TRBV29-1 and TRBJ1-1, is SAVISQKPSRDICQRGTSLTIQCQVDSQVTMMFWYRQQPGQSLTLIATANQGSEATYESGFVIDKFPISRPNLTFSTLTVSNMSPEDSSIYLCSAYRGGNTEAFFGQGTRLTVV.